The clone carrying this T cell receptor beta chain came up a few times. Its specificity is unknown. This record belongs to a study of beta chain features in type 1 diabetes. The investigators reverse transcribed all of the isolated RNA, so they sequenced expressed TCRB transcripts. Clones were sequenced by immunoSEQ multiplex PCR, and TCRdb holds only the in-frame ones, with some missing. The table lists hundreds of thousands of clones, 9.3% of them singletons. Sorted CD4+ subsets: naive, central memory, regulatory, stem cell-like memory (CD45RO/CCR7/CD25/CD127/CD95/CD27 panel). General study results and limits: All four CD4+ subsets of Type 1 diabetes patients contained TCRB CDR3s that were moderately but significantly shorter. Sampled from patients, naive, central memory and Treg TCRB repertoires appeared more similar than those sampled from healthy donors.

The CDR3 is 12 amino acids. Per the germline V gene, CDR1 is SQVTM and CDR2 is ANQGSEA. Trimming removed 7 bases from V and 1 base from J, with 9 bases in between. Sample: central memory CD4+ T cells from blood. This rearrangement joins TRBV29-1 to TRBJ2-3; D remains ambiguous. The source is a man younger than 40 with type 1 diabetes. The CDR3, as DNA: TGCAGCGCTAGTCCCCGCACAGATACGCAGTATTTT. Translating it yields CSASPRTDTQYF.